The sequence of this T cell receptor (beta chain) was determined in a study of beta chain features in type 1 diabetes. General observations from the study: Shorter TCRB CDR3s, moderately but significantly so, marked every one of the four CD4+ subsets in Type 1 diabetes patients.

Expressed TCRB transcripts were sequenced, since all the RNA that had been isolated was reverse transcribed. The repertoire was sequenced with immunoSEQ multiplex PCR; TCRdb's copy has only in-frame clones and lacks some. In the table there are roughly 150,000 clones, roughly 60% of which are singletons. As to this clone: Antigen specificity is unknown.

V was pared by 5 bases and J by 0 bases, with 6 bases of the junction left unmatched. This CDR3 contains 15 residues. The V gene's germline CDR1 is SGHTA and CDR2 FQGNSA. Sequenced sample: naive CD4+ T cells from blood. This receptor was taken from a man under 40 with type 1 diabetes. This chain joins TRBV7-2 and TRBJ2-5; the match to TRBD1 covers 7 bases. CDR3 sequence: CASSIRQGNQETQYF. CDR3 in DNA: TGTGCCAGCAGCATTAGACAGGGTAACCAAGAGACCCAGTACTTC.